This T cell receptor (beta chain) was observed in a study of T-cell memory formation after mild COVID-19. Across the whole study: Among the donors, TCR clusters were largely specific to each donor. General observations from the study: There were some responding clones in pre-infection memory, which suggested that cross-reactive memory had joined. CD4+ contracting clones were found mainly in CM and EM, and CD8+ ones in EMRA.

A 5'RACE reaction primed in the constant segment made cDNA libraries of TCR alpha and TCR beta, and these carried sample barcodes and UMIs. TCRdb itself ran the 5' RACE reads through MiXCR, one entry per CDR3 protein. In the table there are around 200,000 distinct CDR3 sequences, 20% to 25% of which are singletons. This clonotype turned up a few times. Its antigen is unidentified. Germline loops: CDR1 LGHNA, CDR2 YNFKEQ. CDR3 length: 16 amino acids. The V gene lost 1 base and the J gene lost 0 bases, with 10 bases spanning the gap. The clonotype comes from an adult woman who had mild COVID-19 (a few samples of this study predate the infection). Cell type and time point are not known. The sample taken for sequencing was PBMCs or a T cell subset sorted from them (not recorded which). V is TRBV4-2 and J is TRBJ2-1; no clear D gene. The CDR3 sequence: CASSQAHPSSYNEQFF. DNA for the CDR3: TGTGCCAGCAGCCAAGCCCACCCGAGCTCCTACAATGAGCAGTTCTTC.